Below are 7 T cell receptor beta chains sequenced from a single sample in a study of T cell responses to AZD1222 COVID-19 vaccine (dated by TCRdb to the early 2020s). Libraries were built with the immunoSEQ multiplex PCR assay. The table was pulled from immuneACCESS by TCRdb, which kept in-frame rearrangements only. Such tables lose some clones; where checked, under half of the loss comes from unresolved V genes, and the rest has no known cause. The sample data list about 25,000 clones, and 80% to 90% of these were observed just once. The leading ten clones occupy 34% of the sample. This specimen's time point label, interpreted: about 28 days (+/-7) after the second vaccine dose. The sample here was peripheral blood, taken 28 days after the second AZD1222 dose. These receptors came from an adult who received the AZD1222 COVID-19 vaccine.

The chain joins TRBV6-4 to TRBJ2-1, with 7 bases aligning to TRBD2. Germline CDR1 is MRHNA and CDR2 is SNTAGT. Trimming took 3 bases from V and 7 from J; bases not matched to a gene: 9. The CDR3 spans 15 residues. CDR3 DNA: TGTGCCAGCAGTGAAAGGGCGGGAGAGGGAAATGAGCAGTTCTTC. As protein: CASSERAGEGNEQFF.

The genes are TRBV29-1 and TRBJ1-1; D is uncertain. The CDR3 loop spans 13 amino acids. Trimming left V 5 bases short and J 2 bases short, with 12 bases between. Germline CDR1 and CDR2: SQVTM and ANQGSEA. CDR3 sequence reads: CSVHLGINTEAFF. For the CDR3, the DNA is TGCAGCGTTCACCTAGGGATTAACACTGAAGCTTTCTTT.

The chain joins TRBV2 to TRBJ1-1; D not certain. Trimming shortened V by 4 bases and J by 1 base, and 7 bases separated the two germline ends. CDR1 and CDR2 from the germline V gene are SNHLY and FYNNEI. The CDR3 consists of 13 residues. As DNA, the CDR3 is TGTGCCAGCAGTGCGGCTCAGAACACTGAAGCTTTCTTT. This gives the protein CASSAAQNTEAFF.

The chain joins TRBV19 to TRBJ2-1; the D call may be TRBD1 or TRBD2 (5 bases each). Per the germline V gene, CDR1 is LNHDA and CDR2 is SQIVND (reference sequence). This CDR3 is built from 13 residues. V shed 4 bases and J shed 6 bases, with 10 bases lying between them. CDR3 coding DNA: TGTGCCAGTAGTAGAGGGGTTATCAATGAGCAGTTCTTC. Translated: CASSRGVINEQFF.

The chain recombines TRBV7-9 with TRBJ1-6; tentative D call: TRBD1 (5 bases). Per the germline V gene, CDR1 is SEHNR and CDR2 is FQNEAQ (reference sequence). Trimming removed 1 base at V and 5 bases at J, with 9 bases between. The CDR3 spans 15 residues. The CDR3 spells CASSLEAGNNSPLHF. CDR3 DNA: TGTGCCAGCAGCTTAGAGGCAGGGAATAATTCACCCCTCCACTTT.

This clone showed up just once. This sequence joins TRBV5-4 and TRBJ1-6; a possible D gene is TRBD1 (5 bases). The CDR3 is 14 amino acids. The germline V gene has CDR1 SGHNT and CDR2 YYREEE (reference sequence). The V gene lost 0 bases and the J gene lost 7 bases, with 8 bases spanning the gap. The CDR3 region is CASSLETANSPLHF. The CDR3 bases are TGTGCCAGCAGCTTGGAGACAGCCAATTCACCCCTCCACTTT.

The genes are TRBV10-1 and TRBJ2-2, with 7 bases that match TRBD2. This CDR3 contains 13 residues. V trimming: 6 bases; J trimming: 7 bases; junction bases outside the gene matches: 5. CDR1 is WNHNN, CDR2 SYGVQD, per germline (reference sequence). CDR3: CASSSTGGGELFF. The CDR3 DNA sequence: TGCGCCAGCAGCTCCACGGGGGGCGGGGAGCTGTTTTTT.